The next 3 T cell receptor beta chains were all read from a single sample in a study of OX40 agonist ivuxolimab in advanced cancers. Clones were read by immunoSEQ multiplex PCR, and TCRdb kept only the in-frame ones, dropping some. The table includes under 70,000 clones, around 85% detected once. The sequencing here drew on CD4+ or CD8+ T cells sorted from blood, taken in a trial of the OX40 agonist ivuxolimab. Every receptor here comes from an adult with an advanced solid tumor such as melanoma, head and neck, liver or kidney cancer.

This clone was observed at least ten times. The J gene is TRBJ1-6, the V gene TRBV28; D gene ambiguous. Trimming cost V 7 bases and J 1 base, with 8 bases left between them. The CDR3 is made up of 14 amino acids. Germline assignment: CDR1 MDHEN and CDR2 SYDVKM. This CDR3 reads CASTGQSYNSPLHF. The CDR3 DNA reads TGTGCCAGCACTGGGCAGTCCTATAATTCACCCCTCCACTTT.

The chain uses TRBV6-5 and TRBJ2-7; 10 bases align to TRBD1. From germline, CDR1 is MNHEY and CDR2 SVGAGI. CDR3 size: 14 residues. V trimming: 5 bases; J trimming: 5 bases; junction bases outside the gene matches: 6. The CDR3 DNA is TGTGCCAGCAGTAACCGGGACAGGGGTCACGAGCAGTACTTC. It specifies CASSNRDRGHEQYF.

The gene calls are TRBV19 and TRBJ2-1; D not resolved. V lost 2 bases and J lost 9, with 8 bases in between. The V gene's germline CDR1 is LNHDA and CDR2 SQIVND (reference sequence). CDR3 size: 12 residues. DNA of the CDR3: TGTGCCAGTAGTATACCAGCTTTTGAGCAGTTCTTC. This translates into CASSIPAFEQFF. Looking up the rest from reference TRBV19 and TRBJ2-1 gives the full variable domain: DGGITQSPKYLFRKEGQNVTLSCEQNLNHDAMYWYRQDPGQGLRLIYYSQIVNDFQKGDIAEGYSVSREKKESFPLTVTSAQKNPTAFYLCASSIPAFEQFFGPGTRLTVL.